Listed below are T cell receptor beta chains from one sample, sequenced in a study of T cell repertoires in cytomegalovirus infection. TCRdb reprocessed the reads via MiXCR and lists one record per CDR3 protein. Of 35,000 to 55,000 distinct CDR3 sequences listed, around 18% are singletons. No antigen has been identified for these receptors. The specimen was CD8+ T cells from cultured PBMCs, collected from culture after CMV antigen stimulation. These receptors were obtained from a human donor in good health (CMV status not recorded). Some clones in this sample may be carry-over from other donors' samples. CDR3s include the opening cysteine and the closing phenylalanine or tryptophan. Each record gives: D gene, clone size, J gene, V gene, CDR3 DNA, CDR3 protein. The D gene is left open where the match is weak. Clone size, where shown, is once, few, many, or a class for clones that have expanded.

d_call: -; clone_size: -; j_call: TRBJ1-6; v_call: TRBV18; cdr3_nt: TGTGCCAGCTCACCAAAGGGTGCCGGCACCTATAATTCACCCCTCCACTTT; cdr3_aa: CASSPKGAGTYNSPLHF
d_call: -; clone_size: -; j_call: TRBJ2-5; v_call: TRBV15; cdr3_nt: TGTGCCACCAACGCGGGTCTCGAGACCCAGTACTTC; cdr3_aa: CATNAGLETQYF
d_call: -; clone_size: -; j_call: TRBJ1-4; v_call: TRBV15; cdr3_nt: TGTGCCACCAGCAGGCACCGGGGCGAGGGGAAGGAAAAACTGTTTTTT; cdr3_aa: CATSRHRGEGKEKLFF
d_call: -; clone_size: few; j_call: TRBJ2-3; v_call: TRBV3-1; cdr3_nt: TGTGCCAGCAGCCAAGATACCCTGGCGGCTAGCACAGATACGCAGTATTTT; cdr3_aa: CASSQDTLAASTDTQYF
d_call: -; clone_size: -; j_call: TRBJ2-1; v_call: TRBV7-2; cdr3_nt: TGTGCCAGCAGCTTAGGAATTTACAATGAGCAGTTCTTC; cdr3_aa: CASSLGIYNEQFF
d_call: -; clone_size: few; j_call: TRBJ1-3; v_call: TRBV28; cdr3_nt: TGTGCCAGCAGACAATACGCGGGGAACTCTGGAAACACCATATATTTT; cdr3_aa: CASRQYAGNSGNTIYF
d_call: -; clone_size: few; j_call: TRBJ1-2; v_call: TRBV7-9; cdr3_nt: TGTGCCAGCAGCGAGGGGGGTCCTAGGTCTGGCTACACCTTC; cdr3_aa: CASSEGGPRSGYTF
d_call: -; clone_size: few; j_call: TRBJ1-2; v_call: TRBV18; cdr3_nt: TGTGCCAGCTCACCAGAGGGGTTGGACTATGGCTACACCTTC; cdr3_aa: CASSPEGLDYGYTF
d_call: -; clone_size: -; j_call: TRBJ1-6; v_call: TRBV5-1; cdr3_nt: TGCGCCAGCAGCTTATTGGATTCACCCCTCCACTTT; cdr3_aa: CASSLLDSPLHF
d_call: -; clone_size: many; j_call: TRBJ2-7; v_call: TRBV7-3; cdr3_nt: TGTGCCAGCAGCTTAACGGTGAACTCCTACGAGCAGTACTTC; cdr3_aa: CASSLTVNSYEQYF
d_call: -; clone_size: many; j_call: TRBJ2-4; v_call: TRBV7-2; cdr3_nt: TGTGCCAGCAGCTTAGGCGTAGCCAAAAACATTCAGTACTTC; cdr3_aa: CASSLGVAKNIQYF
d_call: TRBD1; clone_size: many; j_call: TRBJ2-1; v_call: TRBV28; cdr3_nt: TGTGCCAGCAGTTCCAGGACAGGGGGCGATCGGTACAATGAGCAGTTCTTC; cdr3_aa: CASSSRTGGDRYNEQFF
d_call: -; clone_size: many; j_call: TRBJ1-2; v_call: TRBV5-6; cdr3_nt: TGTGCCAGCAGCTTGGACCTAATAAGACAGGCCCACTATGGCTACACCTTC; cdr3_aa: CASSLDLIRQAHYGYTF
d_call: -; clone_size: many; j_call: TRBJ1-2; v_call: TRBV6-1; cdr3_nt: TGTGCCAGCAGTGGAGATCCCCGTGGCTACACCTTC; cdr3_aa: CASSGDPRGYTF
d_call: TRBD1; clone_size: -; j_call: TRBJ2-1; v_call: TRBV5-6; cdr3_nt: TGTGCCAGCAGCTCCGGGACAGGGAGCTCCTACAATGAGCAGTTCTTC; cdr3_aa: CASSSGTGSSYNEQFF
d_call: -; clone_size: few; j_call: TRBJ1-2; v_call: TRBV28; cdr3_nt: TGTGCCAGCAGTCCCTCCGTTGGGCGAAACTATGGCTACACCTTC; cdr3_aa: CASSPSVGRNYGYTF
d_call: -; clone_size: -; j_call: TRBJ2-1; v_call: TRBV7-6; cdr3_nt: TGTGCCAGCAGCCGGACTACGAGCTCCTACAATGAGCAGTTCTTC; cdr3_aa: CASSRTTSSYNEQFF
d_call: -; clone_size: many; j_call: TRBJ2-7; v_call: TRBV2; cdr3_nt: TGTGCCAGCAGGGCCACAGGGAGGTACGAGCAGTACTTC; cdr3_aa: CASRATGRYEQYF
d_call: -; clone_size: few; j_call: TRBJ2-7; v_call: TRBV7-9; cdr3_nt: TGTGCCAGCAGCCCCCCCAGTTACGAGCAGTACTTC; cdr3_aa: CASSPPSYEQYF
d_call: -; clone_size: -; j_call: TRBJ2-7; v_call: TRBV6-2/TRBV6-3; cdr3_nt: TGTGCCAGCAGTTACTCTTTTCCGAACTACGAGCAGTACTTC; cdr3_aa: CASSYSFPNYEQYF
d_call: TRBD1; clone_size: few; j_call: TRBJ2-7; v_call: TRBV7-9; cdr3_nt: TGTGCCAGCAGCATACAGGGGTACGAGCAGTACTTC; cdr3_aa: CASSIQGYEQYF
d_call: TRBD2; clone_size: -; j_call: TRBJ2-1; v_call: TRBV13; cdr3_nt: TGTGCCAGCAGCCCCCTTGGACTAGAAGGTGAGCAGTTCTTC; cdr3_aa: CASSPLGLEGEQFF
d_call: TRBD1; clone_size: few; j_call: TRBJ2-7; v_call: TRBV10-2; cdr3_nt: TGCGCCAGCAGTGACAGGGGGCCCGAGCAGTACTTC; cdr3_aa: CASSDRGPEQYF
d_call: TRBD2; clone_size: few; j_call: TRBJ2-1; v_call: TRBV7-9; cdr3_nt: TGTGCCAGCACCGCTAGCGGGAGTAGCTCCTACAATGAGCAGTTCTTC; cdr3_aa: CASTASGSSSYNEQFF
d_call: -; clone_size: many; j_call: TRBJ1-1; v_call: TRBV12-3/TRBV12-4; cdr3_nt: TGTGCCAGCAGTCCTCAGAACACTGAAGCTTTCTTT; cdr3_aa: CASSPQNTEAFF
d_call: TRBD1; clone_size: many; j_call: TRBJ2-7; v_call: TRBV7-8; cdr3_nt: TGTGCCAGCAGCTCCTGGACAGGCGCCGAGCAGTACTTC; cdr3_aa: CASSSWTGAEQYF